Listed here are 5 T cell receptor beta chains from one sample, sequenced in a study of cytomegalovirus exposure and HLA in healthy donors. PCR used 60 Vbeta primers and 13 Jbeta primers. Here immunoSEQ multiplex PCR was the method, and the copy in TCRdb shows in-frame clones only, minus some. The sample comprises 180,000 or so clones, approximately 79% of which are singletons, and over 12% rests with the top ten. The material sequenced was PBMCs. These receptors originate from a man aged 45-60 years in good health and CMV-seropositive.

This chain joins TRBV6-1 and TRBJ1-5; D unresolved. Germline V gene lookup returns CDR1 MNHNS and CDR2 SASEGT. This CDR3 is 13 amino acids long. Trimming shortened V by 7 bases and J by 3 bases, and 10 bases separated the two germline ends. The CDR3 nucleotides read TGTGCCAGCATGCCGGGTTCCAATCAGCCCCAGCATTTT. It specifies CASMPGSNQPQHF.

The chain employs TRBV2 and TRBJ1-1; the D gene is possibly TRBD1 (5 bases). Trimming cost V 2 bases and J 7 bases, with 17 bases left between them. The CDR3 extends over 15 amino acids. The germline V gene encodes CDR1 SNHLY and CDR2 FYNNEI. The CDR3 nucleotides read TGTGCCAGCAGTGAAATAGAATGGGGGACTGGTGAAGCTTTCTTT. This encodes CASSEIEWGTGEAFF.

The chain links TRBV29-1 to TRBJ2-1; 7 nucleotides align to TRBD1. The germline CDR1 and CDR2 sequences are SQVTM and ANQGSEA. The CDR3 spans 13 residues. After removal of 1 base from V and 12 bases from J, the junction contained 9 bases not matched to a gene. The CDR3 is CSVEARQGLGQFF. The CDR3 nucleotides read TGCAGCGTTGAAGCTAGACAGGGCTTGGGGCAGTTCTTC.

The chain is built from TRBV10-3 and TRBJ2-1; 11 nucleotides agree with TRBD2. This CDR3 has 15 residues. The germline CDR1 and CDR2 sequences are ENHRY and SYGVKD. Trimming at V came to 7 bases and at J to 5 bases, leaving 7 bases not matched to a gene. For the CDR3, the DNA is TGTGCCATCAAACCGGGACTAGCGGTCCACAATGAGCAGTTCTTC. Encoded protein: CAIKPGLAVHNEQFF.

The J gene is TRBJ2-7, the V gene TRBV6-1; D is possibly TRBD1 (5 bases). Trimming pared 5 bases from V and 3 bases from J, leaving 11 bases between. Germline values: CDR1 MNHNS, CDR2 SASEGT. The CDR3 has 13 amino acids. The CDR3 reads CASSTYQGYEQYF. CDR3 DNA sequence: TGTGCCAGCAGTACGTATCAGGGCTACGAGCAGTACTTC.